This is a list of T cell receptor beta chains from one sample in a study of cytotoxic CD8 clonotypes in ibrutinib-treated CLL. The table came from immunoSEQ multiplex PCR; TCRdb's copy has only in-frame clones and leaves some out. The table lists about 120,000 clones, about 58% of them singletons, with about 40% in the top ten. Sequences were derived from PBMCs, sampled after 24 months of ibrutinib treatment. These receptor sequences come from a human donor with chronic lymphocytic leukemia. The CDR3 runs from the conserved cysteine through the conserved F or W. A D gene is named only where the DNA matches it firmly. A clone size is listed for some rows: how often the clone was seen (once, few, many), or a class if it is expanded.

length | D | J | V | size | DNA | CDR3
17 | TRBD2 | TRBJ2-4 | TRBV5-1 | few | TGCGCCAGCAGCTTGGCGGCGGGAGGGACTAGTGTCTCCATTCAGTACTTC | CASSLAAGGTSVSIQYF
14 | - | TRBJ2-7 | TRBV5-1 | - | TGCGCCAGCAGCCTGACCGAAAGCTCCTACGAGCAGTACTTC | CASSLTESSYEQYF
15 | TRBD1 | TRBJ2-7 | TRBV25-1 | - | TGTGCCAGCAGCCCCTCCAACAGGGGGGACTACGAGCAGTACTTC | CASSPSNRGDYEQYF
17 | - | TRBJ2-1 | TRBV5-3 | - | TGTGCCAGAAGCCCACTTAGGTGGCAGGGGAACTACAATGAGCAGTTCTTC | CARSPLRWQGNYNEQFF
13 | - | TRBJ1-3 | TRBV30 | - | TGTGCCTGGACATCTCAGGTGGGAAACACCATATATTTT | CAWTSQVGNTIYF
15 | - | TRBJ1-1 | TRBV7-9 | - | TGTGCCAGCAGCCAACAGGGTTGGGTGAACACTGAAGCTTTCTTT | CASSQQGWVNTEAFF
14 | - | TRBJ2-7 | TRBV6-6 | - | TGTGCCAGCAGTTACACCCCCGGCACCTACGAGCAGTACTTC | CASSYTPGTYEQYF
14 | - | TRBJ2-2 | TRBV21-1 | - | TGTGCCAGCGGCCGACAGACGAACACCGGGGAGCTGTTTTTT | CASGRQTNTGELFF
15 | - | TRBJ2-7 | TRBV5-1 | - | TGCGCCAGCAGCTTGGATGGGGGGAGCTCCTACGAGCAGTACTTC | CASSLDGGSSYEQYF
15 | - | TRBJ1-1 | TRBV12-5 | - | TGTGCTAGTGGTTTGGTACTATATGAGAAACCTGAAGCTTTCTTT | CASGLVLYEKPEAFF
13 | - | TRBJ1-2 | TRBV5-1 | - | TGCGCCAGCAGCCCCGGGACTCACTATGGCTACACCTTC | CASSPGTHYGYTF
12 | - | TRBJ1-2 | TRBV6-6 | - | TGTGCCAGCAGGGCGGGGAACTATGGCTACACCTTC | CASRAGNYGYTF
11 | - | TRBJ2-3 | TRBV5-8 | - | TGTGCCAGCAGCCTCATAGGTACGCAGTATTTT | CASSLIGTQYF
15 | - | TRBJ2-2 | TRBV7-6 | - | TGTGCCAGCAGCGGGGGAGAGGGGCGCGCCGGGGAGCTGTTTTTT | CASSGGEGRAGELFF
15 | - | TRBJ2-3 | TRBV5-6 | - | TGTGCCAGCAGCTTGGGGCGGAGCTTGGAAGATACGCAGTATTTT | CASSLGRSLEDTQYF
13 | TRBD1 | TRBJ1-1 | TRBV28 | - | TGTGCCAGCAGTCAAGGGACAGGGGCTGAAGCTTTCTTT | CASSQGTGAEAFF
18 | TRBD2 | TRBJ2-2 | TRBV28 | - | TGTGCCAGCAGTGGATTGGGACTAGCGGGGACGAACACCGGGGAGCTGTTTTTT | CASSGLGLAGTNTGELFF
11 | - | TRBJ2-5 | TRBV19 | - | TGTGCCTCCGGACCCGGGGAGACCCAGTACTTC | CASGPGETQYF
15 | TRBD2 | TRBJ2-5 | TRBV12-5 | few | TGTGCTAGTGGTTCGAATAGCGGGGCCCACGTGACCCAGTACTTC | CASGSNSGAHVTQYF
15 | - | TRBJ1-6 | TRBV11-1 | many | TGTGCCAGCAGCTCATCAGGGGCAGATAATTCACCCCTCCACTTT | CASSSSGADNSPLHF
14 | - | TRBJ2-3 | TRBV5-6 | - | TGTGCCAGCTCAAACGGGGGACGCACAGATACGCAGTATTTT | CASSNGGRTDTQYF
16 | TRBD2 | TRBJ2-3 | TRBV5-4 | - | TGTGCCAGCAGCTTTACGCGGGGGGGTGTTTCAGATACGCAGTATTTT | CASSFTRGGVSDTQYF
14 | - | TRBJ2-7 | TRBV28 | few | TGTGCCAGCAGTTTAGGTAGCCCGCCCTCAGAGCAGTACTTC | CASSLGSPPSEQYF
12 | - | TRBJ1-2 | TRBV2 | few | TGTGCCAGCAGTGAGGGAAACTATGGCTACACCTTC | CASSEGNYGYTF
13 | - | TRBJ1-1 | TRBV14 | - | TGTGCCAGCAGCCAAGGACAAAGGACTGAAGCTTTCTTT | CASSQGQRTEAFF
14 | - | TRBJ1-2 | TRBV10-3 | few | TGTGCCATCAGCCCCCAGGGTGCTCTACGTGGCTACACCTTC | CAISPQGALRGYTF